The rows below give T cell receptor beta chains drawn from one sample of a study of human thymus T cells. Using immunoSEQ multiplex PCR, the repertoire was profiled, and TCRdb retains in-frame clones only, with some absent. Of more than 45,000 clones in the sample, approximately 93% were seen once. Input material: blood. Receptors were obtained from a boy in the first two years of life with a congenital heart defect but otherwise immunologically healthy. Both conserved end residues are part of each CDR3. A D gene is named only where the DNA matches it firmly. Only part of the rows carry a size: once, few, many, or a class if the clone is expanded.

v_gene	abundance	j_gene	d_gene	CDR3nt	CDR3aa
TRBV13	once	TRBJ2-2	-	TGTGCCAGCAGCCCGGATGATAACACCGGGGAGCTGTTTTTT	CASSPDDNTGELFF
TRBV5-4	-	TRBJ2-3	TRBD2	TGTGCCAGCAGCTGGTGGGGACTAGCAGCAGATACGCAGTATTTT	CASSWWGLAADTQYF
TRBV2	-	TRBJ1-3	-	TGTGCCAGCAGTCGGGGACATCCCTCGGGCTCTGGAAACACCATATATTTT	CASSRGHPSGSGNTIYF
TRBV13	-	TRBJ2-7	TRBD1	TGTGCCAGCAGCTTACCGGGACAGTCCTACGAGCAGTACTTC	CASSLPGQSYEQYF
TRBV27	-	TRBJ2-7	-	TGTGCCAGCAGTCCCCGTCAGGTATCCTCCTACGAGCAGTACTTC	CASSPRQVSSYEQYF
TRBV5-1	-	TRBJ1-4	TRBD1	TGCGCCAGCAGCTTGGCCCTTTTTACAGGGGGAACTAATGAAAAACTGTTTTTT	CASSLALFTGGTNEKLFF
TRBV6-4	-	TRBJ1-1	-	TGTGCCAGCAGTGAAGAGGACAGTCGGAGCAAGGGAGCTTTCTTT	CASSEEDSRSKGAFF
TRBV7-8	-	TRBJ2-7	-	TGTGCCAGCAGCTTCGCCTACGAGCAGTACTTC	CASSFAYEQYF
TRBV5-4	-	TRBJ2-5	-	TGTGCCAGCAGCTTGGATGGGTTCCGAGGGGTGACCCAGTACTTC	CASSLDGFRGVTQYF
TRBV7-3	once	TRBJ2-3	TRBD2	TGTGCCAGCAGCCCTGCCGGCGGGGGGGCCCCAGATACGCAGTATTTT	CASSPAGGGAPDTQYF
TRBV11-2	-	TRBJ2-1	TRBD2	TGTGCCAGCAGCCCAAGACTAGCGGTACATGAGCAGTTCTTC	CASSPRLAVHEQFF
TRBV6-6	-	TRBJ1-4	TRBD1	TGTGCCAGCACCCACCGGCGGGACAGGGTGGAAAAACTGTTTTTT	CASTHRRDRVEKLFF
TRBV19	-	TRBJ2-3	-	TGTGCCAGTAGTCTATCTAGCACAGATACGCAGTATTTT	CASSLSSTDTQYF
TRBV7-2	once	TRBJ2-7	TRBD2	TGTGCCAGCAGCCCACTAGCGGGAGATCACGAGCAGTACTTC	CASSPLAGDHEQYF
TRBV19	-	TRBJ2-1	TRBD2	TGTGCCAGTGGTCTCCTGAGAGGGACTAGCGGGAGAGATGAGCAGTTCTTC	CASGLLRGTSGRDEQFF
TRBV7-9	-	TRBJ1-1	-	TGTGCCAGCAGCCGTCGGATGAACACTGAAGCTTTCTTT	CASSRRMNTEAFF
TRBV7-2	-	TRBJ2-7	TRBD2	TGTGCCAGCAGCTTAAGACCGGGACTACCCAGCTCCTACGAGCAGTACTTC	CASSLRPGLPSSYEQYF
TRBV28	-	TRBJ1-2	-	TGTGCCAGCACCCCTTTTAGAGGGGGAGGTGGCTACACCTTC	CASTPFRGGGGYTF
TRBV13	-	TRBJ2-1	-	TGTGCCAGCAGGGGTAGGTCCTACAATGAGCAGTTCTTC	CASRGRSYNEQFF
TRBV2	-	TRBJ2-5	-	TGTGCCAGCAGCCAAAACCAAGAGACCCAGTACTTC	CASSQNQETQYF
TRBV6-4	-	TRBJ2-4	-	TGTGCCAGCAGTGATGGGGGTTACACCTCCAGAGCCAAAAACATTCAGTACTTC	CASSDGGYTSRAKNIQYF
TRBV7-2	-	TRBJ2-7	TRBD1	TGTGCCAGCACCACGGACAGGGGGCTCGAGCAGTACTTC	CASTTDRGLEQYF
TRBV7-6	-	TRBJ2-1	-	TGTGCCAGCAGCTCCCTCCCGAGTGGCAATGAGCAGTTCTTC	CASSSLPSGNEQFF
TRBV12-5	-	TRBJ2-7	TRBD1	TGTGCTAGTGGACCGCGCCGGGACAGGGCGTCGTACGAGCAGTACTTC	CASGPRRDRASYEQYF
TRBV7-2	-	TRBJ2-3	TRBD1	TGTGCCAGCAGCCTGGACAGGGCGACAGATACGCAGTATTTT	CASSLDRATDTQYF
TRBV28	-	TRBJ2-1	TRBD2	TGTGCCAGCAGTTCGCGACTAGCGCGCAATGAGCAGTTCTTC	CASSSRLARNEQFF
TRBV27	-	TRBJ1-5	-	TGTGCCAGCAGTTTATCGAGGAGTCAGCCCCAGCATTTT	CASSLSRSQPQHF
TRBV27	-	TRBJ2-7	TRBD2	TGTGCCAGCAGACTAGCGGGGGGGTACGAGCAGTACTTC	CASRLAGGYEQYF
TRBV19	-	TRBJ2-6	TRBD2	TGTGCCAGTAGTCGCGAGACTAGCGGTCTCTCTGGGGCCAACGTCCTGACTTTC	CASSRETSGLSGANVLTF
TRBV19	once	TRBJ2-1	TRBD2	TGTGCCAGTAGTATTTGGGGCGGGAGTGGGTACAATGAGCAGTTCTTC	CASSIWGGSGYNEQFF
TRBV5-6	-	TRBJ1-1	-	TGTGCCAGCAGCCTATATAAAGGGCGAGGTGAAGCTTTCTTT	CASSLYKGRGEAFF
TRBV29-1	-	TRBJ1-1	-	TGCAGCGCCGCACCCCAGGAGAACACTGAAGCTTTCTTT	CSAAPQENTEAFF
TRBV19	-	TRBJ2-4	-	TGTGCCAGTACCAACGGCAACCGGGACTTTACCCTAGCCAAAAACATTCAGTACTTC	CASTNGNRDFTLAKNIQYF
TRBV5-1	once	TRBJ2-1	TRBD2	TGCGCCAGCAGCCCATCCGGGACTAGCGGGTTAAGCTCCTACAATGAGCAGTTCTTC	CASSPSGTSGLSSYNEQFF
TRBV5-4	-	TRBJ2-3	-	TGTGCCAGCAGCTTGGCACTCCTTACAGATACGCAGTATTTT	CASSLALLTDTQYF
TRBV6-1	once	TRBJ1-1	-	TGTGCCAGCAGTCTCCGATGGATGAACACTGAAGCTTTCTTT	CASSLRWMNTEAFF
TRBV5-4	-	TRBJ1-2	-	TGTGCCAGCAGCTCTGACTGGTTTGAGGGGAACTATGGCTACACCTTC	CASSSDWFEGNYGYTF
TRBV29-1	-	TRBJ2-1	TRBD2	TGCAGCGTTGGGGGCGGGAGCTCCTACAATGAGCAGTTCTTC	CSVGGGSSYNEQFF
TRBV4-2	-	TRBJ2-1	-	TGTGCCAGCAGCCAAGAAGGTGGGAATGAGCAGTTCTTC	CASSQEGGNEQFF
TRBV5-1	-	TRBJ1-6	TRBD1	TGCGCCAGCAGCTTGGGACAGGGAAATTCACCCCTCCACTTT	CASSLGQGNSPLHF
TRBV5-6	-	TRBJ2-2	TRBD1	TGTGCCAGCAGACGCGGGACAGGGGGCACCGGGGAGCTGTTTTTT	CASRRGTGGTGELFF
TRBV10-1	-	TRBJ2-5	-	TGCGCCAGCATTCCGATATGGGACCGCCAAGAGACCCAGTACTTC	CASIPIWDRQETQYF
TRBV11-2	-	TRBJ2-1	-	TGTGCCAGCAGCTTAGTATTGGTGAGCTCGAATGAGCAGTTCTTC	CASSLVLVSSNEQFF
TRBV19	-	TRBJ1-4	-	TGTGCCAGTAGACCCGAGAGTAATGAAAAACTGTTTTTT	CASRPESNEKLFF
TRBV4-1	-	TRBJ2-6	TRBD1	TGCGCCAGCTCGGGGGACAGGGGGCGCTCAAGGGCCAACGTCCTGACTTTC	CASSGDRGRSRANVLTF
TRBV2	-	TRBJ2-7	TRBD1	TGTGCCAGCAGTGTCGATGGGACAGGGACCTCCTACGAGCAGTACTTC	CASSVDGTGTSYEQYF
TRBV4-1	once	TRBJ2-7	-	TGCGCCAGCAGCCAAGAAGACATCAGGGACAAGATGAAATACGAGCAGTACTTC	CASSQEDIRDKMKYEQYF
TRBV11-3	-	TRBJ2-3	-	TGTGCCAGCAGCCCCCCTATTCCAGGGGAAAATACGCAGTATTTT	CASSPPIPGENTQYF
TRBV27	-	TRBJ1-4	TRBD1	TGTGCCAGCAGTTCGTTCGGGACAGGGAAGCGAGAAAAACTGTTTTTT	CASSSFGTGKREKLFF